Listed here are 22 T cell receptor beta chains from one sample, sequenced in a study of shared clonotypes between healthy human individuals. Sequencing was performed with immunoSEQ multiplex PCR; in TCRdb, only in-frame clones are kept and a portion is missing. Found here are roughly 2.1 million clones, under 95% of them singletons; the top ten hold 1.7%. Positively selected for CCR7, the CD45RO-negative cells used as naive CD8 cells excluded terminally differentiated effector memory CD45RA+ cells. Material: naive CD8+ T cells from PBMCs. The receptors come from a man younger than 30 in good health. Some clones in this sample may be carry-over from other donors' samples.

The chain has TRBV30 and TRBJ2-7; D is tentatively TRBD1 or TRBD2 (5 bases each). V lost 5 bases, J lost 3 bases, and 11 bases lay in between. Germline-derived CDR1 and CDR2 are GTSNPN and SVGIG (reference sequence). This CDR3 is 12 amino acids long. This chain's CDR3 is CAWRIGGYEQYF. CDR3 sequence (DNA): TGTGCCTGGCGAATTGGGGGCTACGAGCAGTACTTC.

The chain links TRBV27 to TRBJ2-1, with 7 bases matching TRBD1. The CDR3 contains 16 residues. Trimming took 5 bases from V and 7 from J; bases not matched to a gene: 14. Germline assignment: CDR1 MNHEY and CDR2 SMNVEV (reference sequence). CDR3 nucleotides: TGTGCCAGCAGTCTAGACAGGGTAGGGCCTCGGAATGAGCAGTTCTTC. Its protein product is CASSLDRVGPRNEQFF.

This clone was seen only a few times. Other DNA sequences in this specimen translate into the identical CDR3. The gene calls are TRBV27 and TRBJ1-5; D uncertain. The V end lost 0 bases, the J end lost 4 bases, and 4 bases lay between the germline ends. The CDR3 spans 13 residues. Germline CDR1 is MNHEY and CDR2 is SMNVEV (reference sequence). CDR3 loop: CASSLSINQPQHF. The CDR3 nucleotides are TGTGCCAGCAGTTTATCGATAAATCAGCCCCAGCATTTT.

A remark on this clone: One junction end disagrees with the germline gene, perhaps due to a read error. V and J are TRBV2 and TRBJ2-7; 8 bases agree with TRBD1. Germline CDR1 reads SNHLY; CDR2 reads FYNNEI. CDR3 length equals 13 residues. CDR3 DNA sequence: TGTGCCAGCAGCGAAGGACAGGGTAGCGAGCAGTACTTC. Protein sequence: CASSEGQGSEQYF.

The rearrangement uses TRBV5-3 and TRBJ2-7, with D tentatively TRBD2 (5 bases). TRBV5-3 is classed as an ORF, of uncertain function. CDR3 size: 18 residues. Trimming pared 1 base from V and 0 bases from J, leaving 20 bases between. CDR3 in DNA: TGTGCCAGAAGCTTGTTTTACCGGGCGGACTGGATCTCCTACGAGCAGTACTTC. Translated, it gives CARSLFYRADWISYEQYF.

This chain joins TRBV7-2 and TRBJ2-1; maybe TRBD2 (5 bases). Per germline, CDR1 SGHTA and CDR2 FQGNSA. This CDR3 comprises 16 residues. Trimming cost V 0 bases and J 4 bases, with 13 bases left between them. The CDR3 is CASSLASGVRYNEQFF. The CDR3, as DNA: TGTGCCAGCAGCTTAGCCAGCGGAGTGCGATACAATGAGCAGTTCTTC.

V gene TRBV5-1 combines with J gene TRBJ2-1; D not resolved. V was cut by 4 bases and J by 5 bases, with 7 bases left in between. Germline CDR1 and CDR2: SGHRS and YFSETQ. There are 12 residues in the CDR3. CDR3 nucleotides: TGCGCCAGCAGCCATGATGACAATGAGCAGTTCTTC. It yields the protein CASSHDDNEQFF. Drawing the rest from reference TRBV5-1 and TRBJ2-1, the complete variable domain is KAGVTQTPRYLIKTRGQQVTLSCSPISGHRSVSWYQQTPGQGLQFLFEYFSETQRNKGNFPGRFSGRQFSNSRSEMNVSTLELGDSALYLCASSHDDNEQFFGPGTRLTVL.

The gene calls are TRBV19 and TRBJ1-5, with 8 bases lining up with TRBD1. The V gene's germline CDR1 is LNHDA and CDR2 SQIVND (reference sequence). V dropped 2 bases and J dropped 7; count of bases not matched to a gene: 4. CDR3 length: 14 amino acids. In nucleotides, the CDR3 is TGTGCCAGTAGTATATCAGGGGGCGCGCAGCCCCAGCATTTT. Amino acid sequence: CASSISGGAQPQHF.

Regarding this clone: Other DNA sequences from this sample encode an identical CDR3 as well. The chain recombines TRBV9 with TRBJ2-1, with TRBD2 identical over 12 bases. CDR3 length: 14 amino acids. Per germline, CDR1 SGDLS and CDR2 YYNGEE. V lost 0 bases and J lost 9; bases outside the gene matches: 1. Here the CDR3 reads CASSVGTSGTEQFF. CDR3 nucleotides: TGTGCCAGCAGCGTAGGGACTAGCGGGACTGAGCAGTTCTTC.

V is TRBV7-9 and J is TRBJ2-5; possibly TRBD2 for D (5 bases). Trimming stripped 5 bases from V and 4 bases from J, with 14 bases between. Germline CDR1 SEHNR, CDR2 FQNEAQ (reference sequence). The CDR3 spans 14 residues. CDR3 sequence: CASSPDGNLETQYF. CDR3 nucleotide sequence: TGTGCCAGCAGCCCCGACGGGAATTTAGAGACCCAGTACTTC.

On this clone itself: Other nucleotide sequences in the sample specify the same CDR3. CDR3 DNA: TGCAGCGTTGAGACTAGCGGGAGCTACGAGCAGTACTTC. It encodes CSVETSGSYEQYF. The chain joins TRBV29-1 to TRBJ2-7; 12 nucleotides align to TRBD2. V was pared by 3 bases and J by 3 bases, with 0 bases of the junction left unmatched. The CDR3 length is 13 residues. Germline loops: CDR1 SQVTM, CDR2 ANQGSEA.

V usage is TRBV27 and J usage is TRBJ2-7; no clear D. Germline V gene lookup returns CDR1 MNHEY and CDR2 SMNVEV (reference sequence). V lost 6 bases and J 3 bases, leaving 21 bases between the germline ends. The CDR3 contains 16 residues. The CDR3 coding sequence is TGTGCCAGCAGCCCCCCCCCGGACGGAAACCACTACGAGCAGTACTTC. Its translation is CASSPPPDGNHYEQYF.

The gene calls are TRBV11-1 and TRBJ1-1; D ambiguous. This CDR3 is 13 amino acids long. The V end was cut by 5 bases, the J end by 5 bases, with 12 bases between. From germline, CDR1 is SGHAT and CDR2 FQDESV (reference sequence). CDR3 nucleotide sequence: TGTGCCAGCAGCCCGAACCGAATAACTGAAGCTTTCTTT. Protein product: CASSPNRITEAFF.

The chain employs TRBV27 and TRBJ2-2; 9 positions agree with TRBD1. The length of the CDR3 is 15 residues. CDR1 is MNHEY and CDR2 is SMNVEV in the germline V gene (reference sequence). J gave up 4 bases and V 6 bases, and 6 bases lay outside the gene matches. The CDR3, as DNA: TGTGCCAGCAGCTTTGGACAGGGGAGCACCGGGGAGCTGTTTTTT. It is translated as CASSFGQGSTGELFF.

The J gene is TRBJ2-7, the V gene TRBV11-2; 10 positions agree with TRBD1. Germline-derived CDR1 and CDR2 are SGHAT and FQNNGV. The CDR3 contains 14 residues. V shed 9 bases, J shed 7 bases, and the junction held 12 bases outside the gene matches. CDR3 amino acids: CASMQGTGVGEQYF. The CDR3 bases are TGTGCCAGTATGCAAGGGACAGGGGTGGGAGAGCAGTACTTC.

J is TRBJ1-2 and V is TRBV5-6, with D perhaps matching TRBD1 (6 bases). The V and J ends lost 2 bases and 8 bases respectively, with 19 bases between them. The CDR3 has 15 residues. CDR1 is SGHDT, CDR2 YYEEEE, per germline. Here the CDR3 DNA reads TGTGCCAGCAGCTTACGACCACAGGGCCCGCGGGGCTACACCTTC. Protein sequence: CASSLRPQGPRGYTF.

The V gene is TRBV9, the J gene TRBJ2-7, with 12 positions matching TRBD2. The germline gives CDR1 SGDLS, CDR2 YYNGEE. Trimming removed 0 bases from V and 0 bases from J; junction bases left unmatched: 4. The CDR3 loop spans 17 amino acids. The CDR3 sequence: CASSVAPTSGSSYEQYF. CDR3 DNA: TGTGCCAGCAGCGTAGCTCCGACTAGCGGGAGCTCCTACGAGCAGTACTTC.

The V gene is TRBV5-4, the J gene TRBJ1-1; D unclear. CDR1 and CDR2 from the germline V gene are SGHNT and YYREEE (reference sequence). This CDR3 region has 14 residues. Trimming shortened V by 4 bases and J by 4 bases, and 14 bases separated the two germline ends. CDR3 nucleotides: TGTGCCAGCAGCCCCCAACGGGGAGGCACTGAAGCTTTCTTT. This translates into CASSPQRGGTEAFF.

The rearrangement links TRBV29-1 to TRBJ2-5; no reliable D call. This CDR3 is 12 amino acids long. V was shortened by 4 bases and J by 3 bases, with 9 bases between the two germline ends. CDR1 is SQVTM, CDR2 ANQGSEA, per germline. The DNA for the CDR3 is TGCAGCGTTGGGCGCGGTGAAGAGACCCAGTACTTC. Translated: CSVGRGEETQYF.

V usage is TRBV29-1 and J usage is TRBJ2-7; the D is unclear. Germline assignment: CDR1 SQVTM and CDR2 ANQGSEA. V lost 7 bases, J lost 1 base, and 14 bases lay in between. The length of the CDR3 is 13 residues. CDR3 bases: TGCAGCGCCCAAGCCGGGCCTTCCTACGAGCAGTACTTC. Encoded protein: CSAQAGPSYEQYF.

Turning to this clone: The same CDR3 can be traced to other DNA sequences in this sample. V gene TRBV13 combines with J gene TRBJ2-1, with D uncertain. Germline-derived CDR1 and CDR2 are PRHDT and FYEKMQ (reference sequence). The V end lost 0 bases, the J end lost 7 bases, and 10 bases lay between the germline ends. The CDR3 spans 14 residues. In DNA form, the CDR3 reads TGTGCCAGCAGCTTAGGCCGGCGCGATAATGAGCAGTTCTTC. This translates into CASSLGRRDNEQFF.

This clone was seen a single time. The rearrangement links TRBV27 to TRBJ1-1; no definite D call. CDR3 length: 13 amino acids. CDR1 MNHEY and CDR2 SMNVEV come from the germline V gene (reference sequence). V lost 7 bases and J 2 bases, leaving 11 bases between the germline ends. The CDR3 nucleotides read TGTGCCAGCACCCGAGGAGTCAACACTGAAGCTTTCTTT. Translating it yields CASTRGVNTEAFF.